The 23 T cell receptor beta chains below were found in one sample sequenced in a study of STAT5B mutations in CD4+ large granular lymphocyte leukemia. The data were produced by immunoSEQ multiplex PCR, yet TCRdb's version contains in-frame clones alone and is incomplete. This sample has tens of thousands of clones, with 74% found just once. The sample comprised CD4+ T cells from blood buffy coats. The origin of the receptors is a human donor in good health.

This clone was recorded a few times. The V gene is TRBV30, the J gene TRBJ1-1; 7 nucleotides match TRBD1. V lost 8 bases to trimming and J lost 4 bases; unmatched junction nucleotides: 7. The length of the CDR3 is 12 residues. The germline V gene encodes CDR1 GTSNPN and CDR2 SVGIG (reference sequence). CDR3 in DNA: TGTGCCGCCCGGGGACAGATCACTGAAGCTTTCTTT. Translating it yields CAARGQITEAFF.

This clone was detected only a few times. CDR3 nucleotides: TGTGCCAGCAAAGGGGTAGACACCGGGGAGCTGTTTTTT. Its translation: CASKGVDTGELFF. This rearrangement joins TRBV7-9 to TRBJ2-2; maybe TRBD1 (5 bases). Germline loops: CDR1 SEHNR, CDR2 FQNEAQ (reference sequence). The CDR3 has 13 residues. With 7 bases removed from V and 3 bases from J, the gap between germline ends came to 9 bases.

This rearrangement joins TRBV4-2 to TRBJ2-5; D ambiguous. Looked up from germline, CDR1 is LGHNA and CDR2 is YNFKEQ. This CDR3 spans 12 amino acids. Trimming took 0 bases from V and 4 from J, leaving 3 bases between them. CDR3 amino acids: CASSQELETQYF. CDR3 DNA sequence: TGTGCCAGCAGCCAAGAATTAGAGACCCAGTACTTC.

This clone was detected only a few times. The chain recombines TRBV7-2 with TRBJ2-2; D is perhaps TRBD2 (6 bases). This CDR3 spans 14 amino acids. Trimming removed 3 bases from V and 6 bases from J, with 11 bases in between. The germline gives CDR1 SGHTA, CDR2 FQGNSA. The CDR3 sequence is CASSLRLGSGELFF. Here the CDR3 DNA reads TGTGCCAGCAGCTTGCGACTAGGGTCCGGGGAGCTGTTTTTT. The full variable domain, with the rest looked up from reference TRBV7-2 and TRBJ2-2, is GAGVSQSPSNKVTEKGKDVELRCDPISGHTALYWYRQSLGQGLEFLIYFQGNSAPDKSGLPSDRFSAERTGGSVSTLTIQRTQQEDSAVYLCASSLRLGSGELFFGEGSRLTVL.

The chain couples TRBV5-1 to TRBJ1-4; D perhaps matches TRBD1 (6 bases). Germline lookup yields CDR1 SGHRS and CDR2 YFSETQ. With 4 bases removed from V and 3 bases from J, the gap between germline ends came to 10 bases. The CDR3 totals 14 residues. The CDR3 DNA sequence: TGCGCCAGCAGCCCGGGGGCGGCTAATGAAAAACTGTTTTTT. It yields the protein CASSPGAANEKLFF.

Concerning this clone itself: Its ends do not fully match the called genes, so a read error is possible. V gene TRBV4-3 combines with J gene TRBJ1-2, with TRBD1 matching over 8 bases. Germline lookup yields CDR1 LGHNA and CDR2 YSLEER. The CDR3 runs to 17 residues. CDR3 coding DNA: TGCGCCAGCAGCAAAGAGATCGGGCAGGGGGCAGTGTTTGGCTACACCTTC. This gives the protein CASSKEIGQGAVFGYTF.

This clone has only a few counts. This sequence joins TRBV6-1 and TRBJ2-5; D remains unclear. The CDR3 is 13 residues long. The V gene's germline CDR1 is MNHNS and CDR2 SASEGT. V was clipped by 5 bases and J by 4 bases, with 11 bases between them. CDR3 region: CASSLENRETQYF. CDR3 DNA sequence: TGTGCCAGCAGTTTGGAGAATCGAGAGACCCAGTACTTC.

The J gene is TRBJ2-7, the V gene TRBV5-5, with 7 bases lining up with TRBD2. V lost 4 bases and J lost 2; bases outside the gene matches: 6. In germline, CDR1 is SGHKS, CDR2 YYEKEE (reference sequence). The CDR3 length is 14 residues. Written as DNA, the CDR3 is TGTGCCAGCAGCCCGATGGGGGGGGCCTACGAGCAGTACGTC. Its translation is CASSPMGGAYEQYV.

The CDR3 sequence: CASSPGTDLNIQYF. The DNA for the CDR3 is TGCGCCAGCAGTCCCGGGACAGACCTAAACATTCAGTACTTC. This chain connects TRBV4-1 to TRBJ2-4; 7 bases align to TRBD1. Germline V gene lookup returns CDR1 MGHRA and CDR2 YSYEKL. V trimming: 6 bases; J trimming: 6 bases; junction bases outside the gene matches: 8. The CDR3 has 14 amino acids.

The chain joins TRBV5-1 to TRBJ2-6, with 13 bases fitting TRBD2. This CDR3 spans 18 amino acids. V shed 2 bases and J 3 bases; nucleotides not matched to a gene: 5. CDR1 is SGHRS and CDR2 is YFSETQ in the germline V gene. CDR3 in DNA: TGCGCCAGCAGCTTAACTAGCGGGAGGGCCAGTGGGGCCAACGTCCTGACTTTC. Protein sequence: CASSLTSGRASGANVLTF.

The CDR3 loop is CASSPSGSTDTQYF. The DNA of the CDR3 is TGTGCCAGCAGCCCCTCAGGGTCCACAGATACGCAGTATTTT. This chain uses TRBV7-3 with TRBJ2-3; tentative D call: TRBD1 (5 bases). The CDR3 sequence is 14 residues long. Trimming cost V 5 bases and J 2 bases, with 11 bases left between them. The germline V gene has CDR1 SGHTA and CDR2 FQGTGA.

V usage is TRBV15 and J usage is TRBJ1-2; TRBD1 might be the D (5 bases). The CDR3 sequence is 14 residues long. V lost 3 bases and J lost 8, with 16 bases in between. Germline assignment: CDR1 LNHNV and CDR2 YYDKDF (reference sequence). The CDR3, as DNA: TGTGCCACCAGCAGGGGGGACGGTACGCGAGGCTACACCTTC. Its translation is CATSRGDGTRGYTF.

The chain recombines TRBV18 with TRBJ1-5, with unresolved D. The CDR3 is 14 residues long. V lost 3 bases and J 5 bases, leaving 11 bases between the germline ends. Germline lookup yields CDR1 KGHSH and CDR2 LQKENI. The CDR3 DNA is TGTGCCAGCTCACCGTCTCAGGCCGATCAGCCCCAGCATTTT. It specifies CASSPSQADQPQHF.

V usage is TRBV4-1 and J usage is TRBJ1-5; no reliable D call. Trimming took 0 bases from V and 4 from J, leaving 7 bases between them. CDR3 size: 14 residues. The germline V gene encodes CDR1 MGHRA and CDR2 YSYEKL. The CDR3 nucleotides read TGCGCCAGCAGCCAAGATTCGGGGAATCAGCCCCAGCATTTT. Translating it yields CASSQDSGNQPQHF.

The chain has TRBV10-2 and TRBJ2-3, with D tentatively TRBD1 (5 bases). Per germline, CDR1 WSHSY and CDR2 SAAADI. The germline V and J ends were trimmed by 7 bases and 2 bases, with 7 bases remaining between them. The CDR3 is made up of 12 amino acids. In nucleotides, the CDR3 is TGCGCCAGCAAAGGGGACACAGATACGCAGTATTTT. This translates into CASKGDTDTQYF.

This clone is termed large (0.1 to 1%). The identical CDR3 is also encoded by other nucleotide sequences in the sample. The chain is built from TRBV7-3 and TRBJ2-5, with TRBD1 identical over 8 bases. The CDR3 length is 13 residues. The ends lost 3 bases at V and 5 bases at J; junction bases unmatched: 2. Germline loops: CDR1 SGHTA, CDR2 FQGTGA. DNA for the CDR3: TGTGCCAGCAGCTTTACAGGGGGGGAGACCCAGTACTTC. It encodes CASSFTGGETQYF.

The table lists this clone with a few counts. The V call is TRBV7-9, the J call TRBJ2-7; D not certain. V lost 2 bases to trimming and J lost 2 bases, with 22 bases between them. The CDR3 consists of 18 residues. Per the germline V gene, CDR1 is SEHNR and CDR2 is FQNEAQ (reference sequence). The CDR3 protein is CASSLKTPGRPLTYEQYF. DNA of the CDR3: TGTGCCAGCAGCTTAAAGACCCCAGGCCGACCCCTCACCTACGAGCAGTACTTC.

This chain joins TRBV2 and TRBJ2-2; the match to TRBD1 covers 7 bases. CDR3 length: 16 amino acids. Trimming cost V 8 bases and J 0 bases; bases outside gene matches: 9. The germline gives CDR1 SNHLY, CDR2 FYNNEI. The DNA for the CDR3 is TGTGCCAGCCGCAAGACAGGGAATGCGAACACCGGGGAGCTGTTTTTT. This translates into CASRKTGNANTGELFF.

The J gene is TRBJ1-1, the V gene TRBV19; TRBD1 matches at 10 bases. The junction had 5 bases not matched to a gene; V was cut back by 4 bases and J by 6 bases. The CDR3 is made up of 14 amino acids. Germline lookup yields CDR1 LNHDA and CDR2 SQIVND (reference sequence). This CDR3 reads CASSRDRGEAEAFF. Written as DNA, the CDR3 is TGTGCCAGTAGTAGGGACAGGGGTGAGGCTGAAGCTTTCTTT.

The chain is built from TRBV27 and TRBJ1-5; maybe TRBD1 (6 bases). CDR1 MNHEY and CDR2 SMNVEV come from the germline V gene (reference sequence). Deletions cut 8 bases from V and 0 bases from J, with 11 bases between. CDR3 length equals 14 residues. The CDR3 reads CASSRGYSNQPQHF. The CDR3 DNA reads as TGTGCCAGCTCCAGGGGATATAGCAATCAGCCCCAGCATTTT.

The V call is TRBV6-6, the J call TRBJ1-1, with TRBD1 as a possible D gene (6 bases). The CDR3 is 16 amino acids. Germline CDR1 and CDR2: MNHNY and SVGAGI (reference sequence). Between the trimmed V and J ends, which lost 0 bases and 0 bases, there was a span of 11 bases. As DNA, the CDR3 is TGTGCCAGCAGTTACTCGGGAGGGGGGCTGAACACTGAAGCTTTCTTT. This codes for CASSYSGGGLNTEAFF.

The V gene is TRBV28, the J gene TRBJ1-1; possible D gene TRBD1, 6 bases. CDR1 is MDHEN and CDR2 is SYDVKM in the germline V gene. Trimming removed 2 bases from V and 0 bases from J, with 10 bases in between. The CDR3 contains 15 residues. The CDR3 loop is CASSLRGQLNTEAFF. The DNA for the CDR3 is TGTGCCAGCAGTTTAAGAGGACAGTTGAACACTGAAGCTTTCTTT.

Written as DNA, the CDR3 is TGTGCCAGCAGCCAAGGCTTTACTCGGGGGGCAGATACGCAGTATTTT. This codes for CASSQGFTRGADTQYF. The chain carries TRBV14 and TRBJ2-3, with 7 nucleotides matching TRBD2. The ends lost 1 base at V and 4 bases at J; junction bases unmatched: 8. The CDR3 spans 16 residues. CDR1 SGHDN and CDR2 FVKESK come from the germline V gene.